A selection of T cell receptor beta chains follows, all from one sample in a study of shared T cell receptors in the human thymus. Using immunoSEQ multiplex PCR, the repertoire was profiled, and TCRdb retains in-frame clones only, with some absent. Seen here are over 350,000 clones, more than 85% observed once, and the top ten hold around 0.019%. The sequenced sample was thymocytes. The receptor source for this set is a human donor. Both conserved end residues are part of each CDR3. The D gene is left open where the match is weak. Clone size is given for some rows only: seen once, a few or many times, or a class if the clone is expanded.

V	J	D	length	size	DNA	CDR3
TRBV14	TRBJ2-4	-	15	-	TGTGCCAGCAGCCCCCATGGGAGACCCTGGTTCATTCAGTACTTC	CASSPHGRPWFIQYF
TRBV5-1	TRBJ2-2	TRBD1	16	-	TGCGCCAGCAGCTTCACCCAGGGGGTACTTACCGGGGAGCTGTTTTTT	CASSFTQGVLTGELFF
TRBV28	TRBJ2-1	TRBD2	18	once	TGTGCCAGCAGTTTATGCGTACTAGCGGGTACCTCCTACAATGAGCAGTTCTTC	CASSLCVLAGTSYNEQFF
TRBV28	TRBJ2-7	-	15	-	TGTGCCAGCGATTCCCGACGGGGGAGACCTGGCGAGCAGTACTTC	CASDSRRGRPGEQYF
TRBV5-4	TRBJ1-1	TRBD1	15	-	TGTGCCAGCAGCAGGGACAGGGGTAGAGACACTGAAGCTTTCTTT	CASSRDRGRDTEAFF
TRBV10-2	TRBJ2-3	TRBD1	15	-	TGCGCCAGCAAGGGAGAGGGGGCGGACACAGATACGCAGTATTTT	CASKGEGADTDTQYF
TRBV28	TRBJ2-3	-	15	-	TGTGCCAGCAGCCAACAGGGTCCCGGCACAGATACGCAGTATTTT	CASSQQGPGTDTQYF
TRBV10-1	TRBJ2-2	TRBD2	16	-	TGCGCCAGCGCGGGGGGCCAGGGAGGGTTCACCGGGGAGCTGTTTTTT	CASAGGQGGFTGELFF
TRBV7-6	TRBJ1-2	-	14	once	TGTGCCAGCAGCTTAGTGGGGGGACCCTATGGCTACACCTTC	CASSLVGGPYGYTF
TRBV7-8	TRBJ2-1	TRBD2	16	-	TGTGCCAGCATCCTAGCGGGAAGTAAGGAGGCAAATGAGCAGTTCTTC	CASILAGSKEANEQFF
TRBV28	TRBJ2-3	-	15	-	TGTGCCAGCAGTTTAATTGGGGCGGGGACAGATACGCAGTATTTT	CASSLIGAGTDTQYF
TRBV2	TRBJ1-1	TRBD1	14	-	TGTGCCAGCAGTGATAGGGGGCCGAACACTGAAGCTTTCTTT	CASSDRGPNTEAFF
TRBV6-6	TRBJ1-2	-	13	-	TGTGCCAGCAGCAAAACCCGAAACTATGGCTACACCTTC	CASSKTRNYGYTF
TRBV28	TRBJ2-7	-	18	-	TGTGCCAGCCCCCCTGACGGACGACTAGACGCATGCTGGCTCGAGCAGTACTTC	CASPPDGRLDACWLEQYF
TRBV5-5	TRBJ1-1	-	11	-	TGTGCCAGCAGCTGGGGGTCTGAAGCTTTCTTT	CASSWGSEAFF
TRBV2	TRBJ2-1	-	15	-	TGTGCCAGCAGTGAGGAAGTGCCCCCACTCGGGCAGCAGTTCTTC	CASSEEVPPLGQQFF
TRBV5-1	TRBJ2-7	-	14	-	TGCGCCAGCAGCTTGCTCGCGGGGCCCTACGAGCAGTACTTC	CASSLLAGPYEQYF
TRBV11-3	TRBJ2-7	-	14	-	TGTGCCAGCAGCTTAGCAGGGGTGGCCTACGAGCAGTACTTC	CASSLAGVAYEQYF
TRBV28	TRBJ2-5	-	15	-	TGTGCCAGCAGTTTATATCCCAGATTCCAAGAGACCCAGTACTTC	CASSLYPRFQETQYF
TRBV5-1	TRBJ2-7	TRBD1	19	-	TGCGCCAGCAGCTTCAGGGACAGGGGCGCAATTACCGTATTCTACGAGCAGTACTTC	CASSFRDRGAITVFYEQYF
TRBV9	TRBJ2-7	TRBD1	14	-	TGTGCCAGCAGCGCAGGGGGCGTAGTCTACGAGCAGTACTTC	CASSAGGVVYEQYF
TRBV19	TRBJ1-1	-	14	once	TGTGCCAGTAGTATGAGGCAGATGAACACTGAAGCTTTCTTT	CASSMRQMNTEAFF
TRBV18	TRBJ2-2	-	15	-	TGTGCCAGCTCACCGACAGGTCTCCGAGTAGGGGAGCTGTTTTTT	CASSPTGLRVGELFF
TRBV18	TRBJ2-7	TRBD1	15	-	TGTGCCAGCTCACCAGGACAGGGGGCTTCCTACGAGCAGTACTTC	CASSPGQGASYEQYF
TRBV15	TRBJ2-5	TRBD2	16	-	TGTGCCACCAGCAGGGAGACTAGCGACCCCCAAGAGACCCAGTACTTC	CATSRETSDPQETQYF
TRBV9	TRBJ2-3	-	14	-	TGTGCCAGCAGCGTAAAAATAGGGGGAAATACGCAGTATTTT	CASSVKIGGNTQYF
TRBV11-2	TRBJ2-2	-	16	-	TGTGCCAGCAGCTTAGACCCTCATTCTATCACCGGGGAGCTGTTTTTT	CASSLDPHSITGELFF
TRBV29-1	TRBJ1-3	TRBD1	14	-	TGCAGCGCCATCCAGGGGGCTCGTGGAAACACCATATATTTT	CSAIQGARGNTIYF
TRBV27	TRBJ2-7	TRBD2	16	-	TGTGCCAGCACTCGGACTAGCGGGAGGGCGCGTTACGAGCAGTACTTC	CASTRTSGRARYEQYF
TRBV5-6	TRBJ1-5	TRBD1	17	-	TGTGCCAGCAGCCGGGACCCGGGACAGGGGAAGTATCAGCCCCAGCATTTT	CASSRDPGQGKYQPQHF
TRBV4-3	TRBJ1-3	-	13	-	TGCGCCAGCAGCCAAGATTTCCCGGGGGACATATATTTT	CASSQDFPGDIYF
TRBV28	TRBJ2-7	-	14	-	TGTGCCAGCAGTTCCCGACACGGCTCCTACGAGCAGTACTTC	CASSSRHGSYEQYF
TRBV6-5	TRBJ1-2	-	14	-	TGTGCCAGCAGTTATAAGAGGACTAACTATGGCTACACCTTC	CASSYKRTNYGYTF
TRBV5-1	TRBJ1-4	-	15	-	TGCGCCAGCAGCTTGCTGGGGCGTACTAATGAAAAACTGTTTTTT	CASSLLGRTNEKLFF
TRBV2	TRBJ2-7	-	13	-	TGTGCCAGCAGTGCCGGGACTGTCTACGAGCAGTACTTC	CASSAGTVYEQYF
TRBV28	TRBJ2-7	-	11	-	TGTGCCAGCAGTTTTTTGTACGAGCAGTACTTC	CASSFLYEQYF
TRBV18	TRBJ2-2	-	16	-	TGTGCCAGCTCACACCCCCGGTTAGGGCGAACCGGGGAGCTGTTTTTT	CASSHPRLGRTGELFF
TRBV19	TRBJ2-1	-	14	once	TGTGCCAGTAGTCTGTGGGAGGTGGGCAATGAGCAGTTCTTC	CASSLWEVGNEQFF
TRBV4-3	TRBJ2-2	TRBD1	17	-	TGCGCCAGCAGCCAATCAGTGGGACAGGGTAACACCGGGGAGCTGTTTTTT	CASSQSVGQGNTGELFF
TRBV5-4	TRBJ2-7	-	16	-	TGTGCCAGCAGCGGCCCCCGGACGGGAGCCCCCAACGAGCAGTACTTC	CASSGPRTGAPNEQYF